The subject of this entry is one T cell receptor (beta chain). Its antigen is unknown. Germline values: CDR1 ENHRY, CDR2 SYGVKD. The trim removed 7 bases at V and 4 bases at J, leaving 5 bases unmatched. The length of the CDR3 is 13 residues. This record belongs to a study of cytomegalovirus exposure and HLA in healthy donors. Study in general: From donors who were HLA-typed, an early data release held about 85 million unique TCRs.

Study-wide points: Association with HLA alleles at 0.05 false discovery rate was found for about 17,000 TCR beta sequences in a later analysis. Donor immune exposure was known only as CMV serostatus. TCR beta chains associated with HLA were, in a later analysis, more clonally expanded than equally common others.

The PCR had 60 Vbeta and 13 Jbeta primers. Produced via immunoSEQ multiplex PCR; TCRdb's table is partial and in-frame only. The sample gives under 150,000 clones, around three fifths of which show up once; about 2.6% is in the top ten. The TCR originated in a woman aged 40 to 49 in good health and CMV-seronegative. The J gene is TRBJ2-7, the V gene TRBV10-3, with 9 bases identical to TRBD2. Sequenced sample: PBMCs. The CDR3 DNA sequence: TGTGCCATCAATAGCGGGGGAGTATACGAGCAGTACTTC. Protein: CAINSGGVYEQYF.